Shown below are 23 T cell receptor beta chains from a single sample sequenced in a study of shared clonotypes between healthy human individuals. Only in-frame clones appear in the TCRdb table, and some are missing; sequencing was by immunoSEQ multiplex PCR. The table includes more than 900,000 clones, approximately 80% detected once. Source material: memory CD4+ T cells from PBMCs. Subset specified: CD45RA-negative fraction. The receptors derive from a man aged 18 to 35 in good health. Some clones in this sample may be carry-over from other donors' samples.

The chain employs TRBV2 and TRBJ2-4; D is undetermined. The CDR3 totals 14 residues. V lost 6 bases, J lost 0 bases, and 9 bases lay in between. Germline V lookup: CDR1 SNHLY, CDR2 FYNNEI. In nucleotides, the CDR3 is TGTGCCAGCAGAACTACGGTAGCCAAAAACATTCAGTACTTC. Its protein product is CASRTTVAKNIQYF.

Regarding this clone: Other DNA sequences in the same sample also yield this CDR3. The rearrangement joins TRBV18 to TRBJ2-5; perhaps TRBD1 as D (6 bases). Germline values: CDR1 KGHSH, CDR2 LQKENI. This CDR3 spans 15 amino acids. Trimming shortened V by 3 bases and J by 2 bases, and 13 bases separated the two germline ends. CDR3 protein: CASSPPGQRQETQYF. DNA of the CDR3: TGTGCCAGCTCACCCCCGGGACAACGACAAGAGACCCAGTACTTC.

The CDR3: CASAGQGNSPLHF. The CDR3, as DNA: TGTGCCAGCGCTGGACAGGGAAATTCACCCCTCCACTTT. The chain carries TRBV25-1 and TRBJ1-6; 8 nucleotides align to TRBD1. Germline CDR1 and CDR2: MGHDK and SYGVNS. This CDR3 contains 13 residues. Trimming cost V 8 bases and J 7 bases; bases outside gene matches: 4.

V usage is TRBV5-1 and J usage is TRBJ2-1; D possibly uses TRBD1 or TRBD2 (5 bases each). Germline V lookup: CDR1 SGHRS, CDR2 YFSETQ. V lost 4 bases, J lost 0 bases, and 23 bases lay in between. CDR3 length: 19 residues. The CDR3 nucleotides read TGCGCCAGCAGCCCTCGCCGGGACGGAGGTTTTAGCTCCTACAATGAGCAGTTCTTC. Translated: CASSPRRDGGFSSYNEQFF.

This clone came up a few times. V and J are TRBV7-8 and TRBJ2-3; D is undetermined. With 2 bases removed from V and 3 bases from J, the gap between germline ends came to 9 bases. Germline V lookup: CDR1 SGHVS, CDR2 FQNEAQ. The CDR3 totals 14 residues. The CDR3 loop reads CASSLFRRTDTQYF. The DNA of the CDR3 is TGTGCCAGCAGCTTATTTCGACGTACAGATACGCAGTATTTT. The whole variable domain, filled in from reference TRBV7-8 and TRBJ2-3, reads GAGVSQSPRYKVAKRGQDVALRCDPISGHVSLFWYQQALGQGPEFLTYFQNEAQLDKSGLPSDRFFAERPEGSVSTLKIQRTQQEDSAVYLCASSLFRRTDTQYFGPGTRLTVL.

The chain employs TRBV27 and TRBJ1-1; D is ambiguous. Germline V gene lookup returns CDR1 MNHEY and CDR2 SMNVEV (reference sequence). The CDR3 is 15 amino acids. V shed 6 bases and J shed 0 bases, with 14 bases lying between them. The CDR3, as DNA: TGTGCCAGCAGCTCAGGTTCCCCTATGAACACTGAAGCTTTCTTT. It encodes CASSSGSPMNTEAFF.

The chain employs TRBV14 and TRBJ1-2, with TRBD1 as a possible D gene (5 bases). Germline CDR1 SGHDN, CDR2 FVKESK. The CDR3 sequence is 16 residues long. Trimming removed 0 bases from V and 5 bases from J, with 16 bases in between. The CDR3 is CASSQDSLTKGYGYTF. CDR3 coding DNA: TGTGCCAGCAGCCAAGATAGCCTAACCAAGGGGTATGGCTACACCTTC.

The V and J genes are TRBV5-1 and TRBJ1-2, with 8 bases lining up with TRBD1. The J segment lost 3 bases and the V segment lost 3 bases, leaving 7 bases of the junction unmatched. This CDR3 region has 15 residues. The germline gives CDR1 SGHRS, CDR2 YFSETQ. The CDR3 reads CASSSGQEADYGYTF. The CDR3 region has the DNA TGCGCCAGCAGCTCGGGACAGGAGGCGGACTATGGCTACACCTTC.

The chain combines TRBV18 with TRBJ2-2; the D is unclear. The V gene's germline CDR1 is KGHSH and CDR2 LQKENI. There are 16 residues in the CDR3. V gave up 2 bases and J gave up 0 bases, with 10 bases separating them. The DNA for the CDR3 is TGTGCCAGCTCACCAAGTCAGAGCGCGAACACCGGGGAGCTGTTTTTT. Residues: CASSPSQSANTGELFF.

This clone was recorded at least ten times. Other DNA sequences from this sample encode an identical CDR3 as well. V and J are TRBV29-1 and TRBJ2-2, with D perhaps assigned TRBD1 or TRBD2 (5 bases each). Trimming took off 7 bases at V and 5 bases at J, with 14 bases between the two ends. The CDR3 is 13 residues long. Germline V gene sequence: CDR1 SQVTM, CDR2 ANQGSEA. CDR3 in DNA: TGCAGCGCCCGAGTGGGGGTTACCGGGGAGCTGTTTTTT. Its protein product is CSARVGVTGELFF.

J is TRBJ1-3 and V is TRBV28; D is unclear. Deletions cut 3 bases from V and 4 bases from J, with 22 bases between. This CDR3 spans 18 amino acids. Germline CDR1 reads MDHEN; CDR2 reads SYDVKM. The DNA for the CDR3 is TGTGCCAGCAGTTTTATAGCCGGCGCGGGGAACTCCGGAAACACCATATATTTT. Residues: CASSFIAGAGNSGNTIYF.

This clone has a handful of counts. The V gene is TRBV7-8, the J gene TRBJ2-1, with a weak D call TRBD2 (5 bases). The CDR3 covers 13 residues. Germline CDR1 SGHVS, CDR2 FQNEAQ. The V gene lost 6 bases and the J gene lost 0 bases, with 6 bases spanning the gap. The DNA for the CDR3 is TGTGCCAGCAGGGGGAGCTCCTACAATGAGCAGTTCTTC. Its protein is CASRGSSYNEQFF.

V gene TRBV2 combines with J gene TRBJ2-5; a weak D match, TRBD1 (5 bases). This CDR3 spans 15 amino acids. V dropped 4 bases and J dropped 2 bases, with 14 bases sitting between them. Germline values: CDR1 SNHLY, CDR2 FYNNEI. For the CDR3, the DNA is TGTGCCAGCAGTGGGTCCTGGGCAGGGCAAGAGACCCAGTACTTC. It encodes CASSGSWAGQETQYF.

Only one count was recorded for this clone. This chain joins TRBV7-9 and TRBJ2-1; no firm D call. The V end was cut by 4 bases, the J end by 7 bases, with 8 bases between. The CDR3 sequence is 12 residues long. Germline CDR1 reads SEHNR; CDR2 reads FQNEAQ (reference sequence). The CDR3: CASSSPLNEQFF. CDR3 nucleotide sequence: TGTGCCAGCAGCTCCCCTTTGAATGAGCAGTTCTTC.

CDR3 sequence reads: CASSSPGQGNTIYF. The CDR3 bases are TGCGCCAGCAGCTCACCGGGACAAGGAAACACCATATATTTT. The chain uses TRBV5-1 and TRBJ1-3, with a weak D call TRBD1 (6 bases). Germline V lookup: CDR1 SGHRS, CDR2 YFSETQ. V dropped 3 bases and J dropped 4 bases, with 11 bases sitting between them. This CDR3 has 14 amino acids.

A single count supports this clone. The V gene is TRBV6-5, the J gene TRBJ2-6; the D is unclear. From germline, CDR1 is MNHEY and CDR2 SVGAGI. Trimming took off 0 bases at V and 0 bases at J, with 6 bases between the two ends. CDR3 length: 16 residues. The CDR3 protein is CASSYSMASGANVLTF. The DNA of the CDR3 is TGTGCCAGCAGTTACTCAATGGCCTCTGGGGCCAACGTCCTGACTTTC.

The chain recombines TRBV6-1 with TRBJ2-5; D may be TRBD1 (5 bases). This CDR3 is built from 12 residues. The V end was cut by 9 bases, the J end by 5 bases, with 13 bases between. CDR1 and CDR2 (germline): MNHNS, SASEGT. The CDR3 loop is CASDRGRETQYF. CDR3 DNA: TGTGCCAGTGATAGGGGCCGGGAGACCCAGTACTTC.

The chain carries TRBV7-2 and TRBJ2-5; 7 bases are a match to TRBD2. CDR1 is SGHTA and CDR2 is FQGNSA in the germline V gene. V was clipped by 5 bases and J by 1 base; unmatched bases: 4. CDR3 length: 14 amino acids. DNA for the CDR3: TGTGCCAGCAGCGTCCAGCGGGGCCAAGAGACCCAGTACTTC. Its protein is CASSVQRGQETQYF.

This clone was found a few times. The rearrangement links TRBV14 to TRBJ2-3; 15 nucleotides agree with TRBD2. CDR1 and CDR2 (germline): SGHDN, FVKESK. The CDR3 covers 19 residues. V was clipped by 3 bases and J by 0 bases; unmatched bases: 7. The CDR3, as DNA: TGTGCCAGCAGCCACATGGGACTAGCGGGAGGCCCAAGCACAGATACGCAGTATTTT. It encodes CASSHMGLAGGPSTDTQYF. Complete variable domain (other parts from reference TRBV14 and TRBJ2-3): EAGVTQFPSHSVIEKGQTVTLRCDPISGHDNLYWYRRVMGKEIKFLLHFVKESKQDESGMPNNRFLAERTGGTYSTLKVQPAELEDSGVYFCASSHMGLAGGPSTDTQYFGPGTRLTVL.

CDR3: CASKRLDRDSYEQYF. In DNA form, the CDR3 reads TGTGCCAGTAAGCGGCTGGACCGAGACTCCTACGAGCAGTACTTC. The chain links TRBV19 to TRBJ2-7, with D maybe TRBD2 (5 bases). The CDR3 consists of 15 residues. Germline lookup yields CDR1 LNHDA and CDR2 SQIVND (reference sequence). V shed 7 bases and J shed 0 bases, with 16 bases lying between them.

CDR3 residues: CASSPGQGINQPQHF. DNA for the CDR3: TGTGCCAGCTCGCCGGGACAGGGGATCAATCAGCCCCAGCATTTT. The chain links TRBV18 to TRBJ1-5; TRBD1 matches at 10 bases. The CDR3 loop spans 15 amino acids. Germline assignment: CDR1 KGHSH and CDR2 LQKENI. V lost 6 bases and J lost 3; bases outside the gene matches: 5. Looking up the rest from reference TRBV18 and TRBJ1-5 gives the full variable domain: NAGVMQNPRHLVRRRGQEARLRCSPMKGHSHVYWYRQLPEEGLKFMVYLQKENIIDESGMPKERFSAEFPKEGPSILRIQQVVRGDSAAYFCASSPGQGINQPQHFGDGTRLSIL.

The V call is TRBV9, the J call TRBJ1-2; TRBD1 matches at 7 bases. The CDR3 has 15 amino acids. Germline V gives CDR1 SGDLS, CDR2 YYNGEE. J lost 3 bases, V lost 5 bases, and 10 bases had no gene match. The CDR3 here is CASSDRGRGDYGYTF. The CDR3 DNA follows: TGTGCCAGCAGTGATAGGGGGCGCGGGGACTATGGCTACACCTTC.

This chain links TRBV7-9 with TRBJ2-1; no reliable D call. Trimming removed 3 bases at V and 4 bases at J, with 4 bases between. The germline V gene has CDR1 SEHNR and CDR2 FQNEAQ (reference sequence). The CDR3 is 12 residues long. CDR3 region: CASSFSYNEQFF. The CDR3 DNA sequence: TGTGCCAGCAGCTTCTCATACAATGAGCAGTTCTTC. Variable domain in full (rest from reference TRBV7-9 and TRBJ2-1): DTGVSQNPRHKITKRGQNVTFRCDPISEHNRLYWYRQTLGQGPEFLTYFQNEAQLEKSRLLSDRFSAERPKGSFSTLEIQRTEQGDSAMYLCASSFSYNEQFFGPGTRLTVL.